A single T cell receptor beta chain is shown here with its context. Sequencing libraries for TCR beta were prepared with iRepertoire HTBI primers and Arm-PCR of CDR3 regions. Each CDR3 protein is one row after TCRdb ran MiXCR on the multiplex PCR reads. The sample has 400,000 to 550,000 distinct CDR3 sequences; around 15% are singletons. Time point here: newly diagnosed GD, antithyroid drugs for less than 3 months. RNA isolated from PBMCs was used to make the TCR library. Between the trimmed V and J ends, which lost 10 bases and 0 bases, there was a span of 15 bases. CDR3 length: 15 amino acids. CDR1 is MNHNS and CDR2 is SASEGT in the germline V gene. This entry belongs to a study of regulatory T cells in long-lasting Graves disease. These data were also filed under a second study, of T cells in Graves' hyperthyroidism and ophthalmopathy. That work contributes: HTBI primers drove first-round RT-PCR of the TCR CDR3.

The source was peripheral blood mononuclear cells (PBMCs), collected at new diagnosis, from a patient treated with antithyroid drugs. This chain connects TRBV6-1 to TRBJ2-2; D is unclear. The receptor was derived from a woman aged 25 to 39 with Graves disease. The DNA of the CDR3 is TGTGCCACCATTCCGGCTGGGGCGAACACCGGGGAGCTGTTTTTT. This sequence encodes CATIPAGANTGELFF.